The TCR beta chain under discussion was sequenced for a study of blood T cell repertoires in COVID-19. Study background: COVID-19 samples from acute and convalescent phases originated in the United States, Italy and Spain.

Trimming pared 8 bases from V and 0 bases from J, leaving 14 bases between. CDR3 size: 15 residues. Per germline, CDR1 SGHDN and CDR2 FVKESK. Here immunoSEQ multiplex PCR was the method, and the copy in TCRdb shows in-frame clones only, minus some. The table shows about 190,000 clones, with around 80% occurring only once. V and J are TRBV14 and TRBJ1-3, with D perhaps matching TRBD1 (6 bases). The sequence was collected from a man between 25 and 39 years old with active or convalescent COVID-19. The sequencing input was peripheral blood. DNA for the CDR3: TGTGCCAGCTCCACTGACAGGAGCTCTGGAAACACCATATATTTT. Translated: CASSTDRSSGNTIYF.